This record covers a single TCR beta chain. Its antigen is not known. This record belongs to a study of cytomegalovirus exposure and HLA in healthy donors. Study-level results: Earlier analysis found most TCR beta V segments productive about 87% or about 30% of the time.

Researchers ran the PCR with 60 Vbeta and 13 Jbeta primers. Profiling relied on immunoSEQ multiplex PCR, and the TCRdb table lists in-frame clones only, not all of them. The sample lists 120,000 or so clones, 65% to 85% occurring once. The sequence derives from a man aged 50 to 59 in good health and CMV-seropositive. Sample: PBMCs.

CDR3 nucleotide sequence: TGCGCCAGCAGCTATCCCGGGACTAGCGGGGACACAGATACGCAGTATTTT. Translated, it gives CASSYPGTSGDTDTQYF. This chain links TRBV5-1 with TRBJ2-3, with 13 bases matching TRBD2. Germline CDR1 SGHRS, CDR2 YFSETQ. J was trimmed by 2 bases and V by 3 bases; bases with no gene match: 6. The CDR3 loop spans 17 amino acids. The full variable domain, completed using reference TRBV5-1 and TRBJ2-3, is KAGVTQTPRYLIKTRGQQVTLSCSPISGHRSVSWYQQTPGQGLQFLFEYFSETQRNKGNFPGRFSGRQFSNSRSEMNVSTLELGDSALYLCASSYPGTSGDTDTQYFGPGTRLTVL.